This T cell receptor (beta chain) stems from a study of post-analysis software for immune sequencing data. For the study at large: Included among the disease courses, which were recorded for the cohort, were relapsing-remitting, secondary progressive and progressive-relapsing multiple sclerosis. Findings and limits, study-wide: Co-batched samples clustered tightly together by F measure. Five or six TRBV segments, TRBV5-6, TRBV5-1 and TRBV20-1 among them, were found more frequent in patients than controls.

Unique molecular identifiers were built into the TCR beta cDNA libraries. A single record per CDR3 protein comes from TCRdb applying MiXCR to the PCR reads. The sample shows about 540,000 distinct CDR3 sequences, around 36% of them seen only once. Trimming cost V 6 bases and J 0 bases, with 18 bases left between them. In germline, CDR1 is MDHEN, CDR2 SYDVKM. The CDR3 length is 18 residues. About this clonotype itself: What it binds is not known. This clone may be a read error of a much larger clone one base away.

The specimen was blood. This receptor was taken from a girl under 18 with multiple sclerosis. The chain has TRBV28 and TRBJ2-6, with D possibly being TRBD1 (6 bases). CDR3: CASRGYRATGSGANVLTF. The CDR3 nucleotides read TGTGCCAGCAGGGGTTACAGGGCCACAGGCTCTGGGGCCAACGTCCTGACTTTC.